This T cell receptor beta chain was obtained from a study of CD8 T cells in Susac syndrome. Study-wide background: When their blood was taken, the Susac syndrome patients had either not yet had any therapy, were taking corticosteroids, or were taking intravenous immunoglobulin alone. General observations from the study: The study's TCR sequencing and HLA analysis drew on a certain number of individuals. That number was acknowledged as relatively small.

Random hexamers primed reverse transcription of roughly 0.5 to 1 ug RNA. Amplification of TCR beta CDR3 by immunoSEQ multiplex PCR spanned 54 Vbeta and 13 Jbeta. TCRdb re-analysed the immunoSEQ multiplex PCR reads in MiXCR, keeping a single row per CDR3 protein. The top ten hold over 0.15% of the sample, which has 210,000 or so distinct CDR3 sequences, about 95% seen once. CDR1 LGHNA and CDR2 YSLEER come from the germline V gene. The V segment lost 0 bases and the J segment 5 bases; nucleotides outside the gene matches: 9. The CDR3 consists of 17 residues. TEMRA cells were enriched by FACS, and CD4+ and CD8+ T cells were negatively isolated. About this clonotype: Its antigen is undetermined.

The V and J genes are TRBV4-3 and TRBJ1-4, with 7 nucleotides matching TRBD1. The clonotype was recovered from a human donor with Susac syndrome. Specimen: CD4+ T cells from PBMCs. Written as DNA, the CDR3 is TGCGCCAGCAGCCAAGACAATGCGGCAGGGGGGAATGAAAAACTGTTTTTT. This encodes CASSQDNAAGGNEKLFF.